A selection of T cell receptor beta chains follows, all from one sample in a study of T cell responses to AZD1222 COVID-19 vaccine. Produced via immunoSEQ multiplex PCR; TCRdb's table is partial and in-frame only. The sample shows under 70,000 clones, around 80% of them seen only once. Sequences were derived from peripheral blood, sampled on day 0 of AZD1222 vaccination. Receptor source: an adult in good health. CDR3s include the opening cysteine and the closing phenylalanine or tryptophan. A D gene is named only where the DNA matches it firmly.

CDR3: CASSLVQINSGANVLTF
length: 17
V: TRBV18
J: TRBJ2-6
D: -

CDR3: CASRGFSEAFF
length: 11
V: TRBV6-5
J: TRBJ1-1
D: -

CDR3: CASKTRTYGYTF
length: 12
V: TRBV19
J: TRBJ1-2
D: -

CDR3: CASSQDWGNMNTEAFF
length: 16
V: TRBV3-1/TRBV3-2
J: TRBJ1-1
D: -

CDR3: CASSQDPSLAGGLLNTQYF
length: 19
V: TRBV4-3
J: TRBJ2-3
D: TRBD2

CDR3: CATAEQETQYF
length: 11
V: TRBV24-1
J: TRBJ2-5
D: -

CDR3: CASSLEKRAGDTQYF
length: 15
V: TRBV5-1
J: TRBJ2-3
D: -

CDR3: CASSLRGYGANEKLFF
length: 16
V: TRBV14
J: TRBJ1-4
D: -

CDR3: CASSPTLGLAGEQYF
length: 15
V: TRBV7-2
J: TRBJ2-7
D: TRBD2

CDR3: CASSRDNGNTIYF
length: 13
V: TRBV19
J: TRBJ1-3
D: -

CDR3: CASRELSYNEQFF
length: 13
V: TRBV10-2
J: TRBJ2-1
D: -

CDR3: CASSFGEKLFF
length: 11
V: TRBV12-3/TRBV12-4
J: TRBJ1-4
D: -

CDR3: CASSQGRTSWSYNEQFF
length: 17
V: TRBV4-3
J: TRBJ2-1
D: TRBD2

CDR3: CASSLDTTLNQPQHF
length: 15
V: TRBV11-2
J: TRBJ1-5
D: -

CDR3: CASRLSFHEQYF
length: 12
V: TRBV7-9
J: TRBJ2-7
D: -

CDR3: CASSFKWADNSPLHF
length: 15
V: TRBV7-8
J: TRBJ1-6
D: -

CDR3: CHLHPTEAFF
length: 10
V: TRBV5-8
J: TRBJ1-1
D: -

CDR3: CASSQQAGLAVRAYEQYF
length: 18
V: TRBV16
J: TRBJ2-7
D: -

CDR3: CASSLEGGPPPEQFF
length: 15
V: TRBV28
J: TRBJ2-1
D: TRBD2

CDR3: CASSQDLRWAGGELFF
length: 16
V: TRBV4-3
J: TRBJ2-2
D: -

CDR3: CASSLTDGLAGPGNEQFF
length: 18
V: TRBV7-3
J: TRBJ2-1
D: TRBD2

CDR3: CASSRKTARGYTF
length: 13
V: TRBV12-3/TRBV12-4
J: TRBJ1-2
D: -

CDR3: CASNVGTGGYNEQFF
length: 15
V: TRBV27
J: TRBJ2-1
D: TRBD1

CDR3: CASSQGQGDLQPQHF
length: 15
V: TRBV6-5
J: TRBJ1-5
D: TRBD1

CDR3: CASSAGGLGTEAFF
length: 14
V: TRBV5-4
J: TRBJ1-1
D: -

CDR3: CASSLATGNTEAFF
length: 14
V: TRBV5-6
J: TRBJ1-1
D: -

CDR3: CASSLGEYGYTF
length: 12
V: TRBV7-8
J: TRBJ1-2
D: -

CDR3: CSVASGGSVRNTEAFF
length: 16
V: TRBV29-1
J: TRBJ1-1
D: TRBD1

CDR3: CASSPLGTLNTEAFF
length: 15
V: TRBV7-9
J: TRBJ1-1
D: -

CDR3: CASSLSANRANTGELFF
length: 17
V: TRBV7-2
J: TRBJ2-2
D: -

CDR3: CASSLVRENQPQHF
length: 14
V: TRBV7-8
J: TRBJ1-5
D: -